The rows below give T cell receptor beta chains drawn from one sample of a study of OX40 agonist ivuxolimab in advanced cancers. Data came from immunoSEQ multiplex PCR; TCRdb stores just in-frame clones and leaves some out. The sample contains 20,000 to 25,000 clones, under 90% of which appear only once. Sequencing was performed on CD4+ or CD8+ T cells sorted from blood, taken in a trial of the OX40 agonist ivuxolimab. These TCRs come from an adult with an advanced solid tumor such as melanoma, head and neck, liver or kidney cancer. Each CDR3 is given with its conserved first and last residue. D genes are given only for firm matches. Only some rows state a clone size, as once, few, many or a class for expanded clones.

v_call: TRBV27
clone_size: .
j_call: TRBJ2-3
d_call: .
cdr3_nt: TGTGCCAGCCGTGTTCTGGACGCGCAGTATTTT
cdr3_aa: CASRVLDAQYF

v_call: TRBV7-9
clone_size: .
j_call: TRBJ2-3
d_call: TRBD2
cdr3_nt: TGTGCCAGCAGCTTAGCCGTAGCGGGGGGGCTCGATACGCAGTATTTT
cdr3_aa: CASSLAVAGGLDTQYF

v_call: TRBV6-1
clone_size: once
j_call: TRBJ2-3
d_call: TRBD2
cdr3_nt: TGTGCCAGCAGTGAACCACGGACTAGCGGGGGGGGAGCACAAGTCGGCTATACGCAGTATTTT
cdr3_aa: CASSEPRTSGGGAQVGYTQYF

v_call: TRBV4-2
clone_size: .
j_call: TRBJ2-2
d_call: .
cdr3_nt: TGTGCCAGCAGCCAAAGTGAAACAGGACGGAACACCGGGGAGCTGTTTTTT
cdr3_aa: CASSQSETGRNTGELFF

v_call: TRBV5-1
clone_size: .
j_call: TRBJ1-5
d_call: .
cdr3_nt: TGCGCCAGCAGCTTTAGGGGGGGGGCTTTATGGCCCCAGCATTTT
cdr3_aa: CASSFRGGALWPQHF

v_call: TRBV7-2
clone_size: .
j_call: TRBJ2-7
d_call: .
cdr3_nt: TGTGCCAGCAGCCCTTCCTACGAGCAGTACTTC
cdr3_aa: CASSPSYEQYF

v_call: TRBV6-8
clone_size: .
j_call: TRBJ1-2
d_call: .
cdr3_nt: TGTGCCAGCAACCTGGAGGCAGACGGCTACACCTTC
cdr3_aa: CASNLEADGYTF

v_call: TRBV28
clone_size: .
j_call: TRBJ2-5
d_call: .
cdr3_nt: TGTGCCGTAGAGGGGCGCCCCGAGACCCAGTACTTC
cdr3_aa: CAVEGRPETQYF

v_call: TRBV19
clone_size: once
j_call: TRBJ1-1
d_call: .
cdr3_nt: TGTGCGATCGTTGGGAGAAACACTGAAGCTTTCTTT
cdr3_aa: CAIVGRNTEAFF

v_call: TRBV11-2
clone_size: .
j_call: TRBJ2-1
d_call: .
cdr3_nt: TGTGCCAGCAGCTCCCATGTTACCGATGAGCAGTTCTTC
cdr3_aa: CASSSHVTDEQFF

v_call: TRBV6-1
clone_size: .
j_call: TRBJ1-1
d_call: .
cdr3_nt: TGTGCCAGCAGCCCTACCGGGACAGAAGCTTTCTTT
cdr3_aa: CASSPTGTEAFF

v_call: TRBV5-6
clone_size: .
j_call: TRBJ1-2
d_call: TRBD1
cdr3_nt: TGTGCCAGCAACTTATGGGCAGGGGGCCAAACCAGCGGCACCTTC
cdr3_aa: CASNLWAGGQTSGTF

v_call: TRBV5-1
clone_size: .
j_call: TRBJ2-2
d_call: .
cdr3_nt: TGCGCCAGCAGCTTGGGGACAGATAACACCGGGGAGCTGTTTTTT
cdr3_aa: CASSLGTDNTGELFF

v_call: TRBV10-3
clone_size: few
j_call: TRBJ1-1
d_call: .
cdr3_nt: TGTGCCATCAGTGAATCGACTGAAGCTTTCTTT
cdr3_aa: CAISESTEAFF

v_call: TRBV7-9
clone_size: .
j_call: TRBJ1-6
d_call: .
cdr3_nt: TGTGCCAGCAGCGATAGGACGGCCGGGAATTCACCCCTCCACTTT
cdr3_aa: CASSDRTAGNSPLHF

v_call: TRBV7-8
clone_size: .
j_call: TRBJ2-1
d_call: .
cdr3_nt: TGTGCCAGCAGCTTAGTCGGGGGCGGTCTCAATGAGCAGTTCTTC
cdr3_aa: CASSLVGGGLNEQFF

v_call: TRBV7-2
clone_size: .
j_call: TRBJ2-7
d_call: .
cdr3_nt: TGTGCCAGCAGTCGTCGGCAGAGCCCTGTGAACCACGAGCAGTACTTC
cdr3_aa: CASSRRQSPVNHEQYF

v_call: TRBV7-2
clone_size: .
j_call: TRBJ1-4
d_call: TRBD1
cdr3_nt: TGTGCCAGCAGCTTAGAGGGACAGGGGGCTTCATATAGAGATGAAAAACTGTTTTTT
cdr3_aa: CASSLEGQGASYRDEKLFF

v_call: TRBV7-6
clone_size: .
j_call: TRBJ1-5
d_call: .
cdr3_nt: TGTGCCAGCAGCCCTGGTCAGGCTCTTAGCAATCAGCCCCAGCATTTT
cdr3_aa: CASSPGQALSNQPQHF

v_call: TRBV18
clone_size: .
j_call: TRBJ2-5
d_call: .
cdr3_nt: TGTGCCAGCTCACCACCTGAGGGGACCCAAGAGACCCAGTACTTC
cdr3_aa: CASSPPEGTQETQYF

v_call: TRBV19
clone_size: .
j_call: TRBJ1-1
d_call: .
cdr3_nt: TGTGCCAGTAGTATTTCAGGGGCGAACACTGAAGCTTTCTTT
cdr3_aa: CASSISGANTEAFF